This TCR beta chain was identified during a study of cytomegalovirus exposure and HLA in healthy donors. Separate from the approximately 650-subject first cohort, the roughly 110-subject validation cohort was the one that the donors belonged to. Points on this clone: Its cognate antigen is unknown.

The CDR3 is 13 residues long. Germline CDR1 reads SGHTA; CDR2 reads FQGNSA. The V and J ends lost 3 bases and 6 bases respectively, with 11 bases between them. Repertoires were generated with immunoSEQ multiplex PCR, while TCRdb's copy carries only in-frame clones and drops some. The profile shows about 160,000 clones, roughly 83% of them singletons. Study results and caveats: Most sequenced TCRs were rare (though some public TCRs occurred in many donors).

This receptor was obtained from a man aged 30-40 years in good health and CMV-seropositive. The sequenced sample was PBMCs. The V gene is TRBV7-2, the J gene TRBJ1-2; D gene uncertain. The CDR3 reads CASSFVSSDGYTF. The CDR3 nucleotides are TGTGCCAGCAGCTTCGTATCCTCGGATGGCTACACCTTC.